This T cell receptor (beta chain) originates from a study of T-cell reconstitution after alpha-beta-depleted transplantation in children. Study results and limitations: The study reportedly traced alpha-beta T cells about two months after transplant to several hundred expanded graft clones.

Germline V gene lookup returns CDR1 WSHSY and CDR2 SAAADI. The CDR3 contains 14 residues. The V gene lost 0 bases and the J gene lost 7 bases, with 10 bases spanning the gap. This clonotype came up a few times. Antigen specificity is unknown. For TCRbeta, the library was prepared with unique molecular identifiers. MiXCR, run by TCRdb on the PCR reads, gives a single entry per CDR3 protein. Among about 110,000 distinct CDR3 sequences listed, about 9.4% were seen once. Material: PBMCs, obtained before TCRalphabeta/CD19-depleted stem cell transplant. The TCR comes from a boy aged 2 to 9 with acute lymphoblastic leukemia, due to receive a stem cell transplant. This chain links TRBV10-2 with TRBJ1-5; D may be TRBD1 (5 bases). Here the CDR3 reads CASSESGHRQPQHF. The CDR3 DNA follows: TGCGCCAGCAGTGAGTCCGGACATCGACAGCCCCAGCATTTT.